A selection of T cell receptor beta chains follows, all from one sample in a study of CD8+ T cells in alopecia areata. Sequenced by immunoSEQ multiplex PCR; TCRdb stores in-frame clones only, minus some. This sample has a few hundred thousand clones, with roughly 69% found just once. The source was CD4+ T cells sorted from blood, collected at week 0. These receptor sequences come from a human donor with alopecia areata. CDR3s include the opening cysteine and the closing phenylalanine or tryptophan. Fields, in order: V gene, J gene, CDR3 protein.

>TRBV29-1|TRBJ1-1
CSALGGRAFF
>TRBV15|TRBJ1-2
CATSRDLGQGIYGYTF
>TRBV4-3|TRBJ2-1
CASSLAGGPHEQFF
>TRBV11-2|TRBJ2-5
CASSLLQETQYF
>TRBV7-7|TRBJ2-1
CASSLGRSAYNEQFF
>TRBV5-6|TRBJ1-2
CASSSDTVYGYTF
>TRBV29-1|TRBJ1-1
CSVPDRGPRSTEAFF
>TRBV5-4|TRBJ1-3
CASSYGQASGNTIYF
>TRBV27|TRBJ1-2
CASSFQGSLGYTF
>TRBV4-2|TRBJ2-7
CASSRSQKSGHRYEQYF